The T cell receptor (beta chain) under discussion was sequenced for a study of blood T cell repertoires in COVID-19. Study overall: Acute and convalescent COVID-19 samples came from the United States, Italy and Spain. Nucleic acid was either cDNA or gDNA, and it came from T cells, B-cell-depleted T cells, or PBMCs.

In the source study's methods: Amplification of reference gene primers was used by the study to estimate nucleated cell counts. The data were produced by immunoSEQ multiplex PCR, yet TCRdb's version contains in-frame clones alone and is incomplete. V and J calls and clone size come straight from that table; D and trimming were deduced from the DNA. Here the sample spans 45,000 to 65,000 clones, 78% being singletons. V was cut by 4 bases and J by 2 bases, with 14 bases left in between. CDR1 and CDR2 from the germline V gene are SGHRS and YFSETQ. The CDR3 extends over 15 amino acids. This TCR was recovered from a human donor in a cohort sampled during active COVID-19. The material sequenced was peripheral blood. The chain has TRBV5-1 and TRBJ2-3; D might be TRBD1 (5 bases). Here the CDR3 DNA reads TGCGCCAGCAGCGTATCAGGGCCCCTCACAGATACGCAGTATTTT. Protein: CASSVSGPLTDTQYF.